The T cell receptor (beta chain) described here comes from a study of blood T cell repertoires in COVID-19. Study context: T cells, B-cell-depleted T cells, or PBMCs provided the cDNA or gDNA that served as material.

The CDR3 is 15 amino acids. In germline, CDR1 is SGHRS, CDR2 YFSETQ. V lost 2 bases to trimming and J lost 3 bases, with 14 bases between them. Profiling relied on immunoSEQ multiplex PCR, and the TCRdb table lists in-frame clones only, not all of them. The data contain more than 200,000 clones, approximately 82% of them singletons. The rearrangement links TRBV5-1 to TRBJ1-1, with D perhaps TRBD1 (6 bases). Sequencing was done on a sample of peripheral blood. The clonotype originates from a woman in her forties who had recovered from COVID-19. The CDR3 region is CASSFDFGQYTEAFF. The CDR3 DNA reads TGCGCCAGCAGCTTTGACTTTGGACAGTACACTGAAGCTTTCTTT.